This T cell receptor beta chain was found in a study of OX40 agonist ivuxolimab in advanced cancers. In the study overall: Ivuxolimab, which targeted the costimulatory receptor OX40 (CD134), was an agonistic, fully human IgG2 monoclonal antibody. Prior anti-PD-1, anti-PD-L1 or anti-CTLA-4 therapy was permitted, and checkpoint inhibitors had been received by 40% to 50% of dose-escalation patients. Partial responses occurred in three dose-escalation patients: two with cutaneous melanoma and one with hepatocellular carcinoma. The paper reports the monotherapy dose-escalation portion (N = 52 patients) of the phase I ivuxolimab trial. Intravenous ivuxolimab was administered to patients every 2 weeks at six dose levels: 0.01, 0.1, 0.3, 1.5, 3 and 10 mg/kg. Of the 50 to 55 dose-escalation patients, hepatocellular carcinoma was present in about 20, melanoma in approximately 15, renal cell carcinoma in 9 and head and neck cancer in 9. In the dose-escalation cohort, 65% to 85% of patients were male, and the mean age was roughly 60 years with a range of about 20 to 80. The purpose of peripheral TCRbeta sequencing was to test whether ivuxolimab changed TCR sequence diversity and led to clonal T-cell expansion. The paper's findings and limits, for the study overall: Clonal expansion of both CD4+ and CD8+ blood T cells was observed from baseline to week 6 at doses 0.1 to 3.0 mg/kg. After ivuxolimab, more expanded clones were found on average in CD8+ T cells than in CD4+ T cells. In the 0.1-3.0 mg/kg groups, partial responders were among the patients with the lowest normalized peripheral clonal expansion, particularly in CD8+ T cells. Which antigens the clonally expanded peripheral T cells were specific for was not determined. Low levels of normalized T-cell clonal expansion were also seen in some patients who did not respond.

The V end loses 2 bases and the J end loses 6 bases, and a stretch of 9 bases separates them. The CDR3 has 13 amino acids, counting the end cysteine and phenylalanine. Only the CDR3 part of the read is kept: 39 bases, read in frame from the first base. The germline V gene (reference sequence) sets CDR1 to MNHEY and CDR2 to SMNVEV. Genomic DNA was isolated from the sorted cells so that the TCRbeta CDR3 region could be sequenced. TCRbeta CDR3 regions were sequenced using the immunoSEQ Assay. TCRdb provides this immuneACCESS table in a form limited to in-frame rearrangements. Some clones are lacking; in checked studies, under half of them reflect an unresolved V gene, and why the rest are absent is not known. The sample table lists about 62,000 clones, about four fifths of them with a count of one. Jointly, the top ten make up approximately 10% of the sample. As for this clone: Its antigen has not been determined. Nothing much larger sits one base from this clone, and base qualities are not available.

The trial excluded patients who had a history of autoimmune disease or were on systemic immunosuppression. Peripheral blood for TCR sequencing was collected from all dose cohorts at baseline, on cycle 4 day 1, and on cycle 7 day 1. Samples were obtained from an open-label, multicenter, first-in-human phase I dose-escalation trial of ivuxolimab. The trial enrolled adults with locally advanced or metastatic head and neck squamous cell, hepatocellular, melanoma or renal cell carcinoma. Before TCR sequencing, CD4+ and CD8+ T cells were separately sorted from peripheral blood. The rearrangement joined TRBV27 to TRBJ2-3, with no confident D gene call. The input for sequencing was CD4+ or CD8+ T cells sorted from blood, taken in a trial of the OX40 agonist ivuxolimab. This TCR derives from an adult with an advanced solid tumor such as melanoma, head and neck, liver or kidney cancer. The DNA sequence is given as TGTGCCAGCAGTTTAGGGATACTGGATACGCAGTATTTT. It translates to CASSLGILDTQYF.